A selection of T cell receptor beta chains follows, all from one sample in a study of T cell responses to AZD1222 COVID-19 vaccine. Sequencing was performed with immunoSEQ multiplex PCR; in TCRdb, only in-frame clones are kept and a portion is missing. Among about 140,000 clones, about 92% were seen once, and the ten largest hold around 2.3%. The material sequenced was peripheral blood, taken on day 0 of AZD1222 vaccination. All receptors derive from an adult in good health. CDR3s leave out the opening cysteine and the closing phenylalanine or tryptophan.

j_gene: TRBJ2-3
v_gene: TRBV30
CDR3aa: ASSGRSPRNTQY

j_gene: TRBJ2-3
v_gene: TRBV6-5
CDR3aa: ASSLDQRDTQY

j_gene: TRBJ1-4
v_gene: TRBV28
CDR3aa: ASSSGATNEKLF

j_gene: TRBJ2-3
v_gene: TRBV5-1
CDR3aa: ASRQGGQYLDTQY

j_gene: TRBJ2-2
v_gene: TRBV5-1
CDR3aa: ASSANPGTENTGELF

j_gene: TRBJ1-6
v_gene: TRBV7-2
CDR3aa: ASSPRLQGTPLH

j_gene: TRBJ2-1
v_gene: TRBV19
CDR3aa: ASSIEPGAYTYNEQF

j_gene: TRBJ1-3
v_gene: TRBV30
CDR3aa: AWSWTSGNTIY

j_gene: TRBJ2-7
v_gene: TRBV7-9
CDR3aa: ASSRSRTGSYEQY

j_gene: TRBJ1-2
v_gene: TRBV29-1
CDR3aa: SAGQGALGYT

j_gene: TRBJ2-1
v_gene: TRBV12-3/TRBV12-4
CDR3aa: ASTLYNEQF

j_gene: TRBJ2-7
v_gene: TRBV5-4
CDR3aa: ASSVNPGQGAREQY

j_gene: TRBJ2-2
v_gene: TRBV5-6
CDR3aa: ASSFLPGQGTGELF

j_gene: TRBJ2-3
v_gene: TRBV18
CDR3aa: ASSTILAGALGDTQY

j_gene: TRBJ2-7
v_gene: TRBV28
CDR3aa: ASSFEYNSFLSYEQY

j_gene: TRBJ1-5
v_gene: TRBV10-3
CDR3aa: AISAQGPTSNQPQH

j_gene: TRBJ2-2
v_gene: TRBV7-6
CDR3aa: ASSQSTNTGELF

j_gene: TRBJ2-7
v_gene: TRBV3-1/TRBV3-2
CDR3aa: ASSQGTYEQY

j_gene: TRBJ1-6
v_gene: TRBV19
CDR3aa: ASKGGVSNSPLH

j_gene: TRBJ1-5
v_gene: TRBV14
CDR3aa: ASSPQTDQPQH

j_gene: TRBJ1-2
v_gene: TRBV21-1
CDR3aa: ASRKWGNGYT

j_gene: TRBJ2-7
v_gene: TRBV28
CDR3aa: ASSRGLLGEQY

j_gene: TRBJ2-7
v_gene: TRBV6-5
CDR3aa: ASSYSLRGFYEQY

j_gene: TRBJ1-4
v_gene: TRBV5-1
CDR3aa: ASAPGPLNEKLF

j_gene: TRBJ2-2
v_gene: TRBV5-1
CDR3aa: ASSFGASDTGELF

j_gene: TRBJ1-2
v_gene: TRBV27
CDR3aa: ASSFSAPGTGYRNYGYT

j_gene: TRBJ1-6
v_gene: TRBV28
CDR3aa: ASSVGPAGAFNSPLH

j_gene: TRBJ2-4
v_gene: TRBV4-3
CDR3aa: ASSQDTGMLAKNIQY

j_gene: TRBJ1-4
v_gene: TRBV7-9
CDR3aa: ASSLVGKEKLF

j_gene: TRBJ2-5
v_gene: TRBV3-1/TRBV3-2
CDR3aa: ASSQARIAGRGDQY

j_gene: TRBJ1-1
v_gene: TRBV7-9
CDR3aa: ASSETGDTEAF

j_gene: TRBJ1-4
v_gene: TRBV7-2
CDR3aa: ASSSDSGFKKLF

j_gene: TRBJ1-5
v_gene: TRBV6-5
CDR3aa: ASSYRGNQPQH

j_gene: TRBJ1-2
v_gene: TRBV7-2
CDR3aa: ASSPLTGNYGYT

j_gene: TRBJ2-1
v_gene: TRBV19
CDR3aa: ASSTLLGEGYNEQF

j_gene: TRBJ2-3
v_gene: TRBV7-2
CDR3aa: ASSSGGVRTDTQY

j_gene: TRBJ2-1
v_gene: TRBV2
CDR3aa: ASRRGISNNEQF

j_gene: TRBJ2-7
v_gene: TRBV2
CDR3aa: ASSILAGAPEQY

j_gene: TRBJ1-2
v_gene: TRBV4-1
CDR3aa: ASSQVGQVDGYT

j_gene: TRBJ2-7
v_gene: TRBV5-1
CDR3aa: ASGGQGASDHYEQY

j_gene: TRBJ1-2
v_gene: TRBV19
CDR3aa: ASRLPRGGYGYT

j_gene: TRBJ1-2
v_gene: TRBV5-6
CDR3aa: ASRRQGTYT

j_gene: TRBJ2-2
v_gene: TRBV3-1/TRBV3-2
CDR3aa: ASSQVPGGVVF

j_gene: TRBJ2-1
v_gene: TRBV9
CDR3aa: ASSVETSGTYNEQF

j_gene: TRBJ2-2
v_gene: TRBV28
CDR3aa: ASTLWQSTGELF

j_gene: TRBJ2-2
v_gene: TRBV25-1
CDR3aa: ASSNRPGELF